The 22 T cell receptor beta chains below all came from one sample that was sequenced in a study of PD-1 blockade in classical Hodgkin lymphoma. Produced via immunoSEQ multiplex PCR; TCRdb's table is partial and in-frame only. The data show almost 100,000 clones, with just under 95% seen just once and roughly 3% held by the top ten. Every patient had relapsed following autologous stem cell transplantation, and cohorts differed in brentuximab vedotin exposure. The sample was peripheral blood mononuclear cells (PBMCs), taken at baseline. Every receptor here comes from a human donor with classical Hodgkin lymphoma.

The chain couples TRBV18 to TRBJ2-7, with 8 bases matching TRBD1. CDR3 length: 16 amino acids. CDR1 is KGHSH and CDR2 is LQKENI in the germline V gene. V was clipped by 4 bases and J by 3 bases; unmatched bases: 11. CDR3 loop: CASSLPRDRSNYEQYF. The CDR3 region has the DNA TGTGCCAGCTCACTTCCCCGGGACAGGAGTAACTACGAGCAGTACTTC.

Details on this clone: The sample contains more than one DNA sequence encoding this CDR3. V is TRBV5-1 and J is TRBJ2-6; no reliable D call. This CDR3 spans 14 amino acids. Trimming removed 0 bases from V and 0 bases from J, with 1 base in between. Germline CDR1 SGHRS, CDR2 YFSETQ. CDR3 coding DNA: TGCGCCAGCAGCTTGGGCTCTGGGGCCAACGTCCTGACTTTC. Translation gives CASSLGSGANVLTF.

The V and J genes are TRBV25-1 and TRBJ1-1; no reliable D call. CDR1 and CDR2 from the germline V gene are MGHDK and SYGVNS. This CDR3 comprises 15 residues. The V gene lost 8 bases and the J gene lost 0 bases, with 16 bases spanning the gap. For the CDR3, the DNA is TGTGCCAGCCCGGGTTCCGACGGAATGAACACTGAAGCTTTCTTT. This translates into CASPGSDGMNTEAFF.

The chain recombines TRBV11-2 with TRBJ2-1; 9 bases are a match to TRBD2. CDR3 length equals 16 residues. CDR1 SGHAT and CDR2 FQNNGV come from the germline V gene. V dropped 1 base and J dropped 7; count of bases not matched to a gene: 8. DNA for the CDR3: TGTGCCAGCAGCTTAGTGGGCGGGAGGGCCGTAAATGAGCAGTTCTTC. It specifies CASSLVGGRAVNEQFF.

This clone was found a few times. The V call is TRBV28, the J call TRBJ2-7; TRBD1 matches 12 bases. Germline lookup yields CDR1 MDHEN and CDR2 SYDVKM. V trimming: 6 bases; J trimming: 4 bases; junction bases outside the gene matches: 16. This CDR3 spans 18 amino acids. The CDR3 nucleotides are TGTGCCAGCAGCTTCTGGAGCGCCGGGACAGGGGGCTCTTACGAGCAGTACTTC. Its translation is CASSFWSAGTGGSYEQYF.

The chain is built from TRBV29-1 and TRBJ2-3, with D unclear. The V end was cut by 4 bases, the J end by 4 bases, with 9 bases between. CDR3 length: 12 residues. Germline CDR1 SQVTM, CDR2 ANQGSEA. DNA for the CDR3: TGCAGCGTTGCCCCTGGCGCAGATACGCAGTATTTT. It translates to CSVAPGADTQYF.

The chain employs TRBV5-1 and TRBJ2-4; D remains ambiguous. Germline loops: CDR1 SGHRS, CDR2 YFSETQ. The CDR3 contains 13 residues. V was shortened by 5 bases and J by 0 bases, with 6 bases between the two germline ends. CDR3 sequence: CASSGIAKNIQYF. DNA for the CDR3: TGCGCCAGCAGTGGAATAGCCAAAAACATTCAGTACTTC.

The rearrangement joins TRBV9 to TRBJ2-1, with D unclear. This CDR3 has 13 amino acids. Germline CDR1 and CDR2: SGDLS and YYNGEE. Trimming took 4 bases from V and 3 from J, leaving 8 bases between them. CDR3 in DNA: TGTGCCAGCAGCCTCACCGACTACAATGAGCAGTTCTTC. Protein sequence: CASSLTDYNEQFF.

The chain combines TRBV18 with TRBJ2-4, with 7 bases that match TRBD1. Trimming took 1 base from V and 0 from J; bases not matched to a gene: 9. Germline lookup yields CDR1 KGHSH and CDR2 LQKENI. The CDR3 contains 18 residues. The DNA for the CDR3 is TGTGCCAGCTCACCACTGGGTCCGGGGACAGTAGCCAAAAACATTCAGTACTTC. Translated: CASSPLGPGTVAKNIQYF.

V is TRBV10-3 and J is TRBJ2-3; D call uncertain. Germline values: CDR1 ENHRY, CDR2 SYGVKD. The V end was cut by 5 bases, the J end by 0 bases, with 3 bases between. The CDR3 length is 12 residues. The CDR3: CAISRSTDTQYF. The DNA of the CDR3 is TGTGCCATCAGTAGAAGCACAGATACGCAGTATTTT.

This chain connects TRBV5-1 to TRBJ2-7, with 8 nucleotides matching TRBD1. CDR3 length: 13 residues. Trimming cost V 5 bases and J 2 bases; bases outside gene matches: 3. Germline V gene lookup returns CDR1 SGHRS and CDR2 YFSETQ. The CDR3 nucleotides read TGCGCCAGCAGGGGGACAGGCACCTACGAGCAGTACTTC. Protein: CASRGTGTYEQYF.

The rearrangement links TRBV2 to TRBJ1-3; 9 bases match TRBD1. The CDR3 is 15 amino acids. Per the germline V gene, CDR1 is SNHLY and CDR2 is FYNNEI. The ends lost 3 bases at V and 9 bases at J; junction bases unmatched: 9. The CDR3 DNA follows: TGTGCCAGCAGTGAGGAGGGACAGGGACGAAGCACCATATATTTT. Its translation: CASSEEGQGRSTIYF.

This chain joins TRBV6-4 and TRBJ2-1; 12 nucleotides agree with TRBD2. This CDR3 region has 16 residues. V lost 6 bases and J lost 6; bases outside the gene matches: 9. The germline CDR1 and CDR2 sequences are MRHNA and SNTAGT. CDR3 sequence (DNA): TGTGCCAGCAGCCGGACTAGCGGGACCCAAGGCAATGAGCAGTTCTTC. Translation: CASSRTSGTQGNEQFF.

This clone was seen a handful of times. V gene TRBV18 combines with J gene TRBJ1-1, with 9 bases aligning to TRBD1. The CDR3 contains 14 residues. Trimming removed 5 bases from V and 7 bases from J; junction bases left unmatched: 8. In germline, CDR1 is KGHSH, CDR2 LQKENI. DNA of the CDR3: TGTGCCAGCTCAACTCGACAGGGGGAGAGTGAAGCTTTCTTT. It translates to CASSTRQGESEAFF.

This clone came up once. The chain links TRBV30 to TRBJ2-5; the match to TRBD1 covers 7 bases. The DNA matches TRBJ2-7 better at its end, which makes the J call doubtful. The V gene's germline CDR1 is GTSNPN and CDR2 SVGIG (reference sequence). CDR3 length: 12 amino acids. This chain's CDR3 is CASLGDSYEQYF. The CDR3 coding sequence is TGTGCCTCTCTTGGGGACAGCTACGAGCAGTACTTC.

V and J are TRBV2 and TRBJ1-3; D remains unclear. Germline CDR1 is SNHLY and CDR2 is FYNNEI. V gave up 4 bases and J gave up 0 bases, with 13 bases separating them. This CDR3 is 16 amino acids long. CDR3 DNA: TGTGCCAGCAGTGGACTTGCCTTAATCTCTGGAAACACCATATATTTT. It specifies CASSGLALISGNTIYF. The whole variable domain, filled in from reference TRBV2 and TRBJ1-3, reads EPEVTQTPSHQVTQMGQEVILRCVPISNHLYFYWYRQILGQKVEFLVSFYNNEISEKSEIFDDQFSVERPDGSNFTLKIRSTKLEDSAMYFCASSGLALISGNTIYFGEGSWLTVV.

The chain uses TRBV14 and TRBJ1-2, with D unclear. Trimming left V 4 bases short and J 4 bases short, with 10 bases between. The CDR3 runs 13 residues. The germline V gene encodes CDR1 SGHDN and CDR2 FVKESK. The CDR3 nucleotides read TGTGCCAGCAGCCGGTCCAATAGCTATGGCTACACCTTC. The encoded protein is CASSRSNSYGYTF.

The gene calls are TRBV19 and TRBJ2-5; TRBD2 matches at 9 bases. There are 17 residues in the CDR3. Germline V gene lookup returns CDR1 LNHDA and CDR2 SQIVND (reference sequence). V trimming: 5 bases; J trimming: 5 bases; junction bases outside the gene matches: 15. CDR3 region: CASSVHLGSGRVETQYF. CDR3 nucleotide sequence: TGTGCCAGTAGTGTGCACCTGGGTAGCGGGAGAGTTGAGACCCAGTACTTC.

The chain links TRBV19 to TRBJ1-5; 7 positions agree with TRBD1. The CDR3 sequence is 16 residues long. The germline CDR1 and CDR2 sequences are LNHDA and SQIVND (reference sequence). V lost 3 bases and J lost 4; bases outside the gene matches: 9. CDR3 sequence reads: CASSIKRQGNNQPQHF. The CDR3 coding sequence is TGTGCCAGTAGTATCAAGCGACAGGGAAATAATCAGCCCCAGCATTTT.

The chain combines TRBV5-6 with TRBJ2-1; 10 positions match TRBD2. V was clipped by 0 bases and J by 12 bases; unmatched bases: 6. CDR1 and CDR2 from the germline V gene are SGHDT and YYEEEE. This CDR3 comprises 14 residues. The chain's CDR3 is CASSLAGSSGGQFF. The CDR3 DNA reads TGTGCCAGCAGCTTGGCGGGCTCTAGCGGGGGGCAGTTCTTC.

This sequence joins TRBV28 and TRBJ2-7; unclear D gene. This CDR3 contains 16 residues. Germline CDR1 MDHEN, CDR2 SYDVKM. Trimming pared 3 bases from V and 0 bases from J, leaving 15 bases between. CDR3 DNA sequence: TGTGCCAGCAGTTTCACCAGGACCCAGAGCTCCTACGAGCAGTACTTC. Translated, it gives CASSFTRTQSSYEQYF.

The chain combines TRBV30 with TRBJ2-5, with D possibly matching TRBD1 (6 bases). There are 13 residues in the CDR3. Germline values: CDR1 GTSNPN, CDR2 SVGIG (reference sequence). Trimming took off 4 bases at V and 4 bases at J, with 13 bases between the two ends. In nucleotides, the CDR3 is TGTGCCTGGACTCTCCAGGGGCCAGAGACCCAGTACTTC. It encodes CAWTLQGPETQYF. Full variable domain (missing parts from reference TRBV30 and TRBJ2-5): SQTIHQWPATLVQPVGSPLSLECTVEGTSNPNLYWYRQAAGRGLQLLFYSVGIGQISSEVPQNLSASRPQDRQFILSSKKLLLSDSGFYLCAWTLQGPETQYFGPGTRLLVL.